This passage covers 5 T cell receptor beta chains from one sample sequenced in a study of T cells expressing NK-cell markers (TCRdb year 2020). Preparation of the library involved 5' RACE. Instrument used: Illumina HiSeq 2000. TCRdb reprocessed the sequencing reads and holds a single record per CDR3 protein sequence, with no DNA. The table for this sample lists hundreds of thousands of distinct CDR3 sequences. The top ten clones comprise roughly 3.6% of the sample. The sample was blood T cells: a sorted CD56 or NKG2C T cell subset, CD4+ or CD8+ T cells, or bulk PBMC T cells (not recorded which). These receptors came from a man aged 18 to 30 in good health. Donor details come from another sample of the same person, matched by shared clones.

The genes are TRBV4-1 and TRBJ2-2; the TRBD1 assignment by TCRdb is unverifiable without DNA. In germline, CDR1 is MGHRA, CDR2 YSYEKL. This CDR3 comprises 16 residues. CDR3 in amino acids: CASSHDGLPGNGELFF.

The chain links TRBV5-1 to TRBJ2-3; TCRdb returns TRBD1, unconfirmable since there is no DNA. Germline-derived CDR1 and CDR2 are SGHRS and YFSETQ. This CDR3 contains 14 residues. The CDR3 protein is CASSQNRNRDTQYF.

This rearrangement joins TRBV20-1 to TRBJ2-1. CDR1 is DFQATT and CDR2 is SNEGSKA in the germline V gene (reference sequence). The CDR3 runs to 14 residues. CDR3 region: CSARDPQRVNEQFF.

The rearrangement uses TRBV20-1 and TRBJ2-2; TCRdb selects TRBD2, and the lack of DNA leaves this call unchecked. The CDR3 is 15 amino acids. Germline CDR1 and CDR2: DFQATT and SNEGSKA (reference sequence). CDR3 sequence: CSARVDGRAAGELFF.

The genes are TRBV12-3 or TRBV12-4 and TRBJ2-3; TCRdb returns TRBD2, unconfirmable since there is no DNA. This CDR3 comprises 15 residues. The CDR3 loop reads CASSFSSGRLDTQYF.